This TCR beta chain emerged from a study of cytomegalovirus exposure and HLA in healthy donors. Study findings and constraints: Immune exposure was documented only through CMV serostatus.

The CDR3 runs 13 residues. CDR1 MNHEY and CDR2 SVGAGI come from the germline V gene. Unmatched junction bases numbered 1, after V lost 2 bases and J lost 4 bases. For this clone: The target antigen is unknown.

Participants comprised healthy donors of bone marrow. Primers: 60 Vbeta forward and 13 Jbeta reverse. Only in-frame clones appear in the TCRdb table, and some are missing; sequencing was by immunoSEQ multiplex PCR. The sample lists some 150,000 clones; roughly four fifths were seen once. The sequence came from a female donor in good health and CMV-seropositive. The sample taken for sequencing was PBMCs. The V gene is TRBV6-5, the J gene TRBJ1-2; TRBD1 agrees at 7 bases. The CDR3 reads CASSYDRVYGYTF. CDR3 DNA: TGTGCCAGCAGTTACGACAGGGTCTATGGCTACACCTTC.